The table lists the clone carrying this TCR beta chain with a few counts. Because the CDR3's place on the DNA is in doubt, the DNA is left out and the CDR3 is given as listed by TCRdb. The CDR3 is 17 residues long, ends included. Germline assignment: CDR1 SNHLY and CDR2 FYNNEI. The data were taken from a study of blood T cell repertoires in COVID-19. Whole-study context: The study drew acute and convalescent COVID-19 samples from the United States, Italy and Spain. Nucleic acid was either cDNA or gDNA, and it came from T cells, B-cell-depleted T cells, or PBMCs.

The authors' processing: Counts of nucleated cells, estimated from reference gene primer amplification, were obtained. Here immunoSEQ multiplex PCR was the method, and the copy in TCRdb shows in-frame clones only, minus some. D and trimming were read from the DNA, whereas the V and J calls and clone size are those reported in that table. Of about 180,000 clones in the sample, over 75% are singletons; the top ten hold under 3.5%. V usage is TRBV2 and J usage is TRBJ2-6; whether TRBD1, the table's D call, matches the DNA was not checked. The source of this sequence is a man aged 60 to 75 with acute or convalescent COVID-19. Sequenced sample: peripheral blood. The CDR3 sequence: CASILDRPTSGANVLTF.